This TCR beta chain was sequenced for a study of control samples from healthy donors and cancer patients. Germline V CDR1 and CDR2: MNHEY, SVGAGI. This CDR3 comprises 11 residues. The germline V and J ends were trimmed by 7 bases and 3 bases, with 4 bases remaining between them. Produced via immunoSEQ multiplex PCR; TCRdb's table is partial and in-frame only. The data show 130,000 or so clones, with 85% to 95% seen just once and about an eighth held by the top ten. Sequencing was carried out using blood. The chain links TRBV6-5 to TRBJ1-3; D is unresolved. The source is a man in his forties or fifties in good health. CDR3: CASTGGNTIYF. For the CDR3, the DNA is TGTGCCAGCACGGGTGGAAACACCATATATTTT.